One sample yielded the 28 T cell receptor beta chains listed below, sequenced in a study of blood T cell repertoires in COVID-19. Sequencing was performed with immunoSEQ multiplex PCR; in TCRdb, only in-frame clones are kept and a portion is missing. The sample yields about 670,000 clones, more than 80% seen once. Specimen: peripheral blood. The receptors derive from a young woman with acute or convalescent COVID-19.

This chain links TRBV5-1 with TRBJ2-2; 7 nucleotides match TRBD1. The CDR3 is 16 residues long. Germline-derived CDR1 and CDR2 are SGHRS and YFSETQ. Trimming cost V 3 bases and J 5 bases; bases outside gene matches: 10. CDR3 nucleotide sequence: TGCGCCAGCAGCTCTATAGGGGACAGAAAAACCGGGGAGCTGTTTTTT. Translated, it gives CASSSIGDRKTGELFF.

CDR3 bases: TGTGCCAGCAGCTATGGGACAGGCGAAGCTTTCTTT. Its translation is CASSYGTGEAFF. This chain links TRBV5-4 with TRBJ1-1; 8 bases match TRBD1. The CDR3 contains 12 residues. CDR1 is SGHNT, CDR2 YYREEE, per germline (reference sequence). Germline trimming cut 3 bases from V and 8 bases from J; bases unmatched to any gene: 3.

This clone was detected only once. The rearrangement uses TRBV5-4 and TRBJ1-1; tentatively, D is TRBD1 (5 bases). The CDR3 runs 20 residues. Deletions cut 3 bases from V and 0 bases from J, with 27 bases between. Germline CDR1 and CDR2: SGHNT and YYREEE (reference sequence). The CDR3 protein is CASSSLGHGHRLIMNTEAFF. The CDR3 bases are TGTGCCAGCAGCTCCCTGGGGCATGGACACAGATTAATTATGAACACTGAAGCTTTCTTT.

The CDR3 is CASSLVGGTGGLYGYTF. The CDR3 DNA is TGTGCCAGCAGCTTAGTTGGGGGGACAGGGGGCTTGTATGGCTACACCTTC. The chain employs TRBV7-2 and TRBJ1-2; 12 bases match TRBD1. In germline, CDR1 is SGHTA, CDR2 FQGNSA. V was clipped by 1 base and J by 5 bases; unmatched bases: 8. This CDR3 is built from 17 residues.

J is TRBJ2-1 and V is TRBV5-1, with 9 bases aligning to TRBD1. Germline CDR1 is SGHRS and CDR2 is YFSETQ. The CDR3 is 13 amino acids. J gave up 8 bases and V 6 bases, and 6 bases lay outside the gene matches. CDR3 loop: CASTGDREDEQFF. The CDR3 region has the DNA TGCGCCAGCACTGGGGACAGGGAGGATGAGCAGTTCTTC. The variable domain in full, completed from reference TRBV5-1 and TRBJ2-1, reads KAGVTQTPRYLIKTRGQQVTLSCSPISGHRSVSWYQQTPGQGLQFLFEYFSETQRNKGNFPGRFSGRQFSNSRSEMNVSTLELGDSALYLCASTGDREDEQFFGPGTRLTVL.

The J gene is TRBJ2-7, the V gene TRBV9; D may be TRBD1 (6 bases). The germline CDR1 and CDR2 sequences are SGDLS and YYNGEE. Trimming took off 3 bases at V and 2 bases at J, with 21 bases between the two ends. This CDR3 comprises 17 residues. The CDR3 loop is CASSALGQRGDPYEQYF. The CDR3 nucleotides are TGTGCCAGCAGCGCCCTGGGACAACGAGGGGATCCCTACGAGCAGTACTTC.

This chain links TRBV29-1 with TRBJ1-2; perhaps TRBD1 as D (5 bases). The CDR3 consists of 12 residues. Trimming shortened V by 7 bases and J by 8 bases, and 17 bases separated the two germline ends. CDR1 SQVTM and CDR2 ANQGSEA come from the germline V gene. CDR3 sequence (DNA): TGCAGCGCCAGCACAGGCCCCAGGGGCTACACCTTC. Translating gives CSASTGPRGYTF.

The chain combines TRBV9 with TRBJ1-4; D perhaps matches TRBD1 (5 bases). CDR3 size: 15 residues. Trimming pared 6 bases from V and 1 base from J, leaving 13 bases between. Germline CDR1 is SGDLS and CDR2 is YYNGEE. Here the CDR3 DNA reads TGTGCCAGCACCCCGGGGGGGAAAACTAATGAAAAACTGTTTTTT. Translation: CASTPGGKTNEKLFF.

CDR3 sequence: CASYHVRVDEKLFF. The CDR3 DNA sequence: TGCGCCAGCTACCATGTGAGGGTGGATGAAAAACTGTTTTTT. The rearrangement joins TRBV5-1 to TRBJ1-4; D gene uncertain. In germline, CDR1 is SGHRS, CDR2 YFSETQ. The CDR3 has 14 residues. Between the trimmed V and J ends, which lost 7 bases and 6 bases, there was a span of 16 bases.

The rearrangement uses TRBV30 and TRBJ1-3; D remains unclear. This CDR3 spans 13 amino acids. V was shortened by 2 bases and J by 1 base, with 6 bases between the two germline ends. Germline V gene lookup returns CDR1 GTSNPN and CDR2 SVGIG (reference sequence). The CDR3 region is CAWSLTSGNTIYF. CDR3 nucleotide sequence: TGTGCCTGGAGTCTGACATCTGGAAACACCATATATTTT.

This chain uses TRBV30 with TRBJ2-7; 8 bases align to TRBD2. There are 14 residues in the CDR3. CDR1 and CDR2 from the germline V gene are GTSNPN and SVGIG (reference sequence). J was trimmed by 3 bases and V by 6 bases; bases with no gene match: 10. This CDR3 is CACQTGTRVYEQYF. For the CDR3, the DNA is TGTGCCTGTCAAACCGGGACTAGAGTCTACGAGCAGTACTTC.

The rearrangement links TRBV11-2 to TRBJ1-1; a weak D match, TRBD1 (5 bases). Germline V CDR1 and CDR2: SGHAT, FQNNGV. The CDR3 totals 15 residues. Trimming removed 4 bases from V and 3 bases from J, with 15 bases in between. CDR3 sequence: CASSSLEGQYTEAFF. The CDR3 DNA sequence: TGTGCCAGCAGCTCATTGGAGGGGCAATACACTGAAGCTTTCTTT.

The chain joins TRBV12-3 or TRBV12-4 to TRBJ1-2; unclear D gene. V lost 6 bases and J 5 bases, leaving 10 bases between the germline ends. This CDR3 is built from 12 residues. The DNA for the CDR3 is TGTGCCAGCAGCCCTAGTCGATATGGCTACACCTTC. This gives the protein CASSPSRYGYTF.

The chain uses TRBV18 and TRBJ1-2, with 10 bases identical to TRBD1. This CDR3 contains 13 residues. V shed 6 bases, J shed 8 bases, and the junction held 6 bases outside the gene matches. Per the germline V gene, CDR1 is KGHSH and CDR2 is LQKENI. The CDR3 spells CASSRGQGMGYTF. The DNA for the CDR3 is TGTGCCAGCTCCCGGGGACAGGGGATGGGCTACACCTTC.

The chain links TRBV4-3 to TRBJ2-7; D not certain. V lost 1 base and J 4 bases, leaving 8 bases between the germline ends. CDR3 length equals 13 residues. CDR1 is LGHNA and CDR2 is YSLEER in the germline V gene. The DNA of the CDR3 is TGCGCCAGCAGCCAAGGCCAGGCGTACGAGCAGTACTTC. It codes for CASSQGQAYEQYF.

Concerning this clone: The junction shows a germline mismatch at one end, possibly a read error. The V call is TRBV5-1, the J call TRBJ1-5; the D is unclear. The CDR3 is made up of 15 amino acids. The germline V gene encodes CDR1 SGHRS and CDR2 YFSETQ. The CDR3 DNA reads TGCGCCAGCAGCTTGTCGGCGGATAGCCATCAGCCCCAGCATTTT. Its protein product is CASSLSADSHQPQHF.

This rearrangement joins TRBV2 to TRBJ1-4; tentatively, D is TRBD1 (5 bases). V shed 7 bases and J shed 5 bases, with 14 bases lying between them. The CDR3 totals 14 residues. Germline lookup yields CDR1 SNHLY and CDR2 FYNNEI. CDR3 residues: CASIKGQQNEKLFF. As DNA, the CDR3 is TGTGCCAGCATTAAGGGGCAACAAAATGAAAAACTGTTTTTT.

This chain joins TRBV3-1 (or the pseudogene TRBV3-2) and TRBJ1-3; D unresolved. Deletions cut 7 bases from V and 4 bases from J, with 11 bases between. CDR1 and CDR2 (germline): LGHDT, YNNKEL (reference sequence). This CDR3 comprises 13 residues. The CDR3: CASTLTQGNTIYF. The CDR3 DNA reads TGTGCCAGCACCCTTACACAGGGAAACACCATATATTTT.

The chain couples TRBV14 to TRBJ1-2, with D unresolved. The V gene's germline CDR1 is SGHDN and CDR2 FVKESK. The CDR3 sequence is 13 residues long. Trimming cost V 0 bases and J 5 bases, with 7 bases left between them. Here the CDR3 DNA reads TGTGCCAGCAGCCAAGATGAGGGATATGGCTACACCTTC. Residues: CASSQDEGYGYTF.

The rearrangement joins TRBV6-5 to TRBJ1-1, with 12 positions matching TRBD1. Unmatched junction bases numbered 8, after V lost 10 bases and J lost 2 bases. CDR1 and CDR2 (germline): MNHEY, SVGAGI. The CDR3 length is 15 residues. CDR3 in DNA: TGTGCCATCCGGGACAGGGGGCGTGTAAACACTGAAGCTTTCTTT. It specifies CAIRDRGRVNTEAFF.

This rearrangement joins TRBV4-1 to TRBJ1-5, with D possibly matching TRBD1 (6 bases). V lost 5 bases and J 0 bases, leaving 20 bases between the germline ends. Germline CDR1 is MGHRA and CDR2 is YSYEKL. The CDR3 totals 18 residues. Written as DNA, the CDR3 is TGCGCCAGCAGCGGAGACCCTCAGGACAGACATAGCAATCAGCCCCAGCATTTT. As protein: CASSGDPQDRHSNQPQHF.

The rearrangement uses TRBV6-6 and TRBJ1-2; 8 bases align to TRBD1. The germline V gene has CDR1 MNHNY and CDR2 SVGAGI (reference sequence). The ends lost 6 bases at V and 5 bases at J; junction bases unmatched: 5. This CDR3 region has 13 residues. The CDR3 loop reads CASRGTGDYGYTF. Written as DNA, the CDR3 is TGTGCCAGCAGGGGGACAGGTGATTATGGCTACACCTTC.

The gene calls are TRBV9 and TRBJ1-1; a possible D gene is TRBD1 (6 bases). Trimming stripped 8 bases from V and 1 base from J, with 9 bases between. The CDR3 length is 12 residues. CDR1 is SGDLS, CDR2 YYNGEE, per germline. This CDR3 is CASQGWNTEAFF. CDR3 DNA: TGTGCCAGTCAGGGGTGGAACACTGAAGCTTTCTTT. Full variable domain (rest looked up from reference TRBV9 and TRBJ1-1): DSGVTQTPKHLITATGQRVTLRCSPRSGDLSVYWYQQSLDQGLQFLIQYYNGEERAKGNILERFSAQQFPDLHSELNLSSLELGDSALYFCASQGWNTEAFFGQGTRLTVV.

The chain links TRBV7-8 to TRBJ2-3, with 10 positions matching TRBD2. Germline V lookup: CDR1 SGHVS, CDR2 FQNEAQ. The CDR3 has 18 amino acids. The V and J ends lost 5 bases and 5 bases, in that order; junction bases with no gene match: 16. The CDR3 DNA is TGTGCCAGCAGCCCGAACCCCGTAGCGGGGGGATTTCAAGATACGCAGTATTTT. It yields the protein CASSPNPVAGGFQDTQYF.

CDR3 residues: CASSQGQGSGNTIYF. The CDR3, as DNA: TGTGCCAGCAGCCAAGGACAAGGCTCTGGAAACACCATATATTTT. V and J are TRBV7-3 and TRBJ1-3; tentative D call: TRBD1 (5 bases). The CDR3 contains 15 residues. In germline, CDR1 is SGHTA, CDR2 FQGTGA. V gave up 5 bases and J gave up 0 bases, with 11 bases separating them.

V is TRBV6-1 and J is TRBJ1-2, with 7 bases matching TRBD1. This CDR3 region has 15 residues. V gave up 0 bases and J gave up 0 bases; unmatched junction bases: 1. In germline, CDR1 is MNHNS, CDR2 SASEGT. The CDR3 DNA is TGTGCCAGCAGTGAAGCCGGGACAGCTAACTATGGCTACACCTTC. It is translated as CASSEAGTANYGYTF.

V gene TRBV24-1 combines with J gene TRBJ2-7; D may be TRBD2 (6 bases). There are 12 residues in the CDR3. Trimming cost V 4 bases and J 7 bases, with 10 bases left between them. Germline assignment: CDR1 KGHDR and CDR2 SFDVKD. Here the CDR3 DNA reads TGTGCCACCAGTGAAGGAGGAGGGGAGCAGTACTTC. Amino acids: CATSEGGGEQYF.

The V gene is TRBV19, the J gene TRBJ1-4; no clear D gene. The ends were cut back, 6 bases at V and 13 bases at J, with 12 bases in the middle. There are 11 residues in the CDR3. The germline CDR1 and CDR2 sequences are LNHDA and SQIVND (reference sequence). CDR3 in DNA: TGTGCCAGTAGGAGGGTGCAGCGACTGTTTTTT. Its protein is CASRRVQRLFF.